What follows are 8 T cell receptor beta chains derived from one specimen sequenced in a study of T cell changes during pregnancy in multiple sclerosis. Sequenced by immunoSEQ multiplex PCR; TCRdb stores in-frame clones only, minus some. The data contain under 35,000 clones, nearly 90% of them singletons. The sequencing used CD4+ T cells from peripheral blood mononuclear cells, collected in the third trimester of pregnancy. The receptors shown here come from a female donor in good health, enrolled as a control in a pregnancy study.

This clone has a single count. The V gene is TRBV6-1, the J gene TRBJ1-1; TRBD1 matches at 9 bases. From germline, CDR1 is MNHNS and CDR2 SASEGT. This CDR3 has 16 residues. With 4 bases clipped from V and 1 base from J, the junction kept 7 bases outside the gene matches. The CDR3 is CASSGPGQGSNTEAFF. The CDR3 bases are TGTGCCAGCAGTGGCCCGGGACAGGGTTCGAACACTGAAGCTTTCTTT.

The chain combines TRBV18 with TRBJ1-1; D not certain. Trimming removed 6 bases at V and 3 bases at J, with 14 bases between. The CDR3 runs to 14 residues. Looked up from germline, CDR1 is KGHSH and CDR2 is LQKENI. For the CDR3, the DNA is TGTGCCAGCTCTCCTGCTTCGGGGTACACTGAAGCTTTCTTT. It translates to CASSPASGYTEAFF.

The gene calls are TRBV7-9 and TRBJ2-3, with D possibly TRBD2 on 6 matching bases. Germline V gives CDR1 SEHNR, CDR2 FQNEAQ (reference sequence). Trimming removed 1 base from V and 0 bases from J, with 14 bases in between. The CDR3 has 17 residues. This CDR3 is CASSLGRGTLSTDTQYF. In nucleotides, the CDR3 is TGTGCCAGCAGCTTAGGGCGCGGGACCCTTAGCACAGATACGCAGTATTTT.

The CDR3 here is CASSLTGRPEAFF. In DNA, the CDR3 is TGTGCCAGCAGCTTAACAGGGAGACCTGAAGCTTTCTTT. The chain uses TRBV7-2 and TRBJ1-1, with a tentative D call TRBD1 (6 bases). Germline assignment: CDR1 SGHTA and CDR2 FQGNSA. The V end was cut by 2 bases, the J end by 6 bases, with 10 bases between. CDR3 length: 13 amino acids.

This rearrangement joins TRBV6-1 to TRBJ1-5; perhaps TRBD1 as D (5 bases). Germline V lookup: CDR1 MNHNS, CDR2 SASEGT. The CDR3 is made up of 17 amino acids. V gave up 2 bases and J gave up 2 bases, with 16 bases separating them. The CDR3 region has the DNA TGTGCCAGCAGTGAACAACCAGGAGGGGTCGGCAATCAGCCCCAGCATTTT. Residues: CASSEQPGGVGNQPQHF.

The chain couples TRBV18 to TRBJ2-7; 8 nucleotides agree with TRBD1. CDR1 is KGHSH, CDR2 LQKENI, per germline. There are 14 residues in the CDR3. V lost 2 bases to trimming and J lost 3 bases; unmatched junction nucleotides: 3. The CDR3 sequence: CASSPGGQVYEQYF. The CDR3 coding sequence is TGTGCCAGCTCACCAGGGGGACAGGTCTACGAGCAGTACTTC.

This chain links TRBV18 with TRBJ1-5, with TRBD1 matching 8 bases. CDR1 and CDR2 (germline): KGHSH, LQKENI. CDR3 size: 18 residues. V lost 0 bases to trimming and J lost 0 bases; unmatched junction nucleotides: 7. CDR3 loop: CASSPPGTGGYSNQPQHF. The CDR3 DNA follows: TGTGCCAGCTCACCACCAGGCACAGGGGGTTATAGCAATCAGCCCCAGCATTTT. Supplemented by reference TRBV18 and TRBJ1-5, the full variable domain reads NAGVMQNPRHLVRRRGQEARLRCSPMKGHSHVYWYRQLPEEGLKFMVYLQKENIIDESGMPKERFSAEFPKEGPSILRIQQVVRGDSAAYFCASSPPGTGGYSNQPQHFGDGTRLSIL.

The rearrangement joins TRBV6-1 to TRBJ2-7, with 9 bases that match TRBD2. Germline assignment: CDR1 MNHNS and CDR2 SASEGT. The CDR3 consists of 15 residues. J gave up 3 bases and V 6 bases, and 9 bases lay outside the gene matches. The CDR3 bases are TGTGCCAGCAGGGCGGGGGGGGGTTCCTACTACGAGCAGTACTTC. It yields the protein CASRAGGGSYYEQYF.